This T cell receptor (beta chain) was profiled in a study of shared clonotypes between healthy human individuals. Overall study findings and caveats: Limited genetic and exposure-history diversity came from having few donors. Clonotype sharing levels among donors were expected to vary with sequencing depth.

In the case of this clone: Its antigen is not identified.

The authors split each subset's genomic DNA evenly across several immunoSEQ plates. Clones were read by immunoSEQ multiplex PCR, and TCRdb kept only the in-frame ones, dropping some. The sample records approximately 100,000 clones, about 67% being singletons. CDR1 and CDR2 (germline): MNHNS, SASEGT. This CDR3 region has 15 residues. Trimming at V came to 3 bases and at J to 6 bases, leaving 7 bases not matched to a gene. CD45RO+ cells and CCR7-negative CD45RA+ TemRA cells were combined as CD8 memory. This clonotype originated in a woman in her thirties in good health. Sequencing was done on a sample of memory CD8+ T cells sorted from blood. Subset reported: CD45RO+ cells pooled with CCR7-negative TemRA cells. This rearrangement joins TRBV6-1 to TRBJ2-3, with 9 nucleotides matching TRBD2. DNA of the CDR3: TGTGCCAGCAGTGAGGACGCGGGAGGGCCGGATACGCAGTATTTT. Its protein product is CASSEDAGGPDTQYF.